Described below is a single T cell receptor (beta chain) sequence and its context. The assay was immunoSEQ multiplex PCR, and TCRdb's table has in-frame clones only and misses some. Found here are fewer than 1.8 million clones, around 98.5% of them singletons; the top ten hold under 0.45%. The sample originates from a study of shared clonotypes between healthy human individuals. Trimming left V 6 bases short and J 7 bases short, with 15 bases between. Germline CDR1 LNHDA, CDR2 SQIVND (reference sequence). This CDR3 is 14 amino acids long. The chain joins TRBV19 to TRBJ2-2; D possibly uses TRBD1 or TRBD2 (5 bases each). The receptor comes from a man under 40 in good health. The sample taken for sequencing was naive CD4+ T cells sorted from blood. The sample's subset: CD45RA+ positively selected. CDR3 nucleotide sequence: TGTGCCAGTAGCCCCCAGGGAGTCGGCGGGGAGCTGTTTTTT. Translation: CASSPQGVGGELFF.